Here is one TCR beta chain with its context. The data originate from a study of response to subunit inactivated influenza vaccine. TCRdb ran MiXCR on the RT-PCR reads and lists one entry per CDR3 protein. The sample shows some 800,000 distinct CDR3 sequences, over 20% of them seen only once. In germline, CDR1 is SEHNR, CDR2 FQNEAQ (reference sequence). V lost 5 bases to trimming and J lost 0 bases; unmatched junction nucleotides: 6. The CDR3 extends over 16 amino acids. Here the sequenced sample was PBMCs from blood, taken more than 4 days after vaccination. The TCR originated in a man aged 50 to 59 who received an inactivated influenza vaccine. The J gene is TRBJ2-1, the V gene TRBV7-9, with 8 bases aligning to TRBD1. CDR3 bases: TGTGCCAGCAGCCCCGGGACAGGCGTCTCCTACAATGAGCAGTTCTTC. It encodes CASSPGTGVSYNEQFF.